Below, 8 T cell receptor beta chains from the same sample are listed, as sequenced in a study of blood T cell repertoires in COVID-19. Assay: immunoSEQ multiplex PCR; the TCRdb copy retains only in-frame clones and omits some. This table has roughly 30,000 clones, roughly 87% appearing once. The specimen sequenced was peripheral blood. Receptors originate from a man older than 75 with acute or convalescent COVID-19.

This chain joins TRBV5-1 and TRBJ1-1, with D uncertain. Trimming stripped 0 bases from V and 0 bases from J, with 6 bases between. CDR3 length: 14 residues. CDR1 and CDR2 from the germline V gene are SGHRS and YFSETQ. Here the CDR3 reads CASSLVGLNTEAFF. The CDR3 DNA reads TGCGCCAGCAGCTTGGTCGGGTTGAACACTGAAGCTTTCTTT.

CDR3: CASSPRQEVGNQPQHF. The DNA for the CDR3 is TGTGCCAGTAGTCCCAGACAGGAGGTAGGGAATCAGCCCCAGCATTTT. The chain employs TRBV19 and TRBJ1-5, with D tentatively TRBD1 (6 bases). The V and J ends lost 5 bases and 4 bases respectively, with 18 bases between them. Germline V gene lookup returns CDR1 LNHDA and CDR2 SQIVND (reference sequence). The CDR3 has 16 residues.

This rearrangement joins TRBV10-3 to TRBJ2-5, with TRBD2 matching over 7 bases. Germline CDR1 reads ENHRY; CDR2 reads SYGVKD. The CDR3 has 12 amino acids. The junction had 2 bases not matched to a gene; V was cut back by 5 bases and J by 5 bases. The chain's CDR3 is CAISTSAETQYF. CDR3 DNA sequence: TGTGCCATCAGTACTAGCGCGGAGACCCAGTACTTC.

This clone was detected only once. The V gene is TRBV18, the J gene TRBJ2-5, with 11 nucleotides matching TRBD2. This CDR3 contains 15 residues. Germline trimming cut 5 bases from V and 2 bases from J; bases unmatched to any gene: 4. Germline V CDR1 and CDR2: KGHSH, LQKENI. CDR3 coding DNA: TGTGCCAGCTCATTGGGACTAGCGGTGCAAGAGACCCAGTACTTC. Protein sequence: CASSLGLAVQETQYF.

This chain connects TRBV6-5 to TRBJ1-1; TRBD1 matches at 7 bases. The CDR3 runs 14 residues. Looked up from germline, CDR1 is MNHEY and CDR2 is SVGAGI. V dropped 6 bases and J dropped 6; count of bases not matched to a gene: 10. CDR3 in DNA: TGTGCCAGCAGCTCCCACGACAGGGTACCTGAAGCTTTCTTT. Protein product: CASSSHDRVPEAFF.

V gene TRBV19 combines with J gene TRBJ2-7; D ambiguous. The CDR3 consists of 13 residues. The V end was cut by 7 bases, the J end by 1 base, with 11 bases between. The germline gives CDR1 LNHDA, CDR2 SQIVND (reference sequence). The CDR3 here is CASTEAESYEQYF. The DNA of the CDR3 is TGTGCCAGTACTGAGGCGGAATCCTACGAGCAGTACTTC.

V and J are TRBV11-2 and TRBJ2-2; D is possibly TRBD1 (5 bases). Germline CDR1 is SGHAT and CDR2 is FQNNGV. Trimming took off 5 bases at V and 4 bases at J, with 14 bases between the two ends. The CDR3 sequence is 15 residues long. The CDR3 loop is CASSPRGPVTGELFF. In nucleotides, the CDR3 is TGTGCCAGCAGCCCAAGGGGCCCTGTCACCGGGGAGCTGTTTTTT.

The rearrangement uses TRBV7-9 and TRBJ2-3; D might be TRBD2 (5 bases). Germline CDR1 is SEHNR and CDR2 is FQNEAQ (reference sequence). The V end lost 1 base, the J end lost 2 bases, and 13 bases lay between the germline ends. The CDR3 loop spans 16 amino acids. This chain's CDR3 is CASSLGMGVDTDTQYF. The CDR3 DNA follows: TGTGCCAGCAGCTTAGGGATGGGAGTGGACACAGATACGCAGTATTTT.